Shown below are 29 T cell receptor beta chains from a single sample sequenced in a study of CD8 T cell repertoires and HIV-1 epitope variants. Assay: immunoSEQ multiplex PCR; the TCRdb copy retains only in-frame clones and omits some. This sample has thousands of clones; roughly 65% occur once, and the top ten carry less than 45%. These receptors' targets are unknown. Material: cultured CD8+ T cells derived from PBMCs. The receptor source for this set is a male donor with HIV.

V and J are TRBV7-6 and TRBJ2-5; 7 nucleotides match TRBD2. The germline V gene encodes CDR1 SGHVS and CDR2 FNYEAQ. The CDR3 is made up of 14 amino acids. The ends lost 1 base at V and 1 base at J; junction bases unmatched: 0. The CDR3 DNA sequence: TGTGCCAGCAGCTTAGGGGGGGGCCAAGAGACCCAGTACTTC. This sequence encodes CASSLGGGQETQYF.

This chain joins TRBV7-8 and TRBJ2-1; TRBD2 agrees at 14 bases. In germline, CDR1 is SGHVS, CDR2 FQNEAQ. The CDR3 is made up of 18 amino acids. V gave up 4 bases and J gave up 9 bases; unmatched junction bases: 14. The CDR3 DNA sequence: TGTGCCAGCAGCTCCGGAGCCAGGGGACTAGCGGGAGTCGGTGAGCAGTTCTTC. It translates to CASSSGARGLAGVGEQFF. Full variable domain (missing parts from reference TRBV7-8 and TRBJ2-1): GAGVSQSPRYKVAKRGQDVALRCDPISGHVSLFWYQQALGQGPEFLTYFQNEAQLDKSGLPSDRFFAERPEGSVSTLKIQRTQQEDSAVYLCASSSGARGLAGVGEQFFGPGTRLTVL.

Only a few counts were recorded for this clone. The V call is TRBV28, the J call TRBJ1-1; D may be TRBD1 (6 bases). The CDR3 contains 15 residues. V shed 5 bases and J shed 0 bases, with 13 bases lying between them. CDR1 MDHEN and CDR2 SYDVKM come from the germline V gene. The CDR3 coding sequence is TGTGCCAGCAGTCTACGGACAGACTTGAACACTGAAGCTTTCTTT. Translation: CASSLRTDLNTEAFF.

This clone came up a few times. The V gene is TRBV28, the J gene TRBJ1-2; tentatively, D is TRBD1 (6 bases). This CDR3 spans 16 amino acids. V gave up 3 bases and J gave up 0 bases, with 14 bases separating them. CDR1 and CDR2 from the germline V gene are MDHEN and SYDVKM. CDR3 sequence reads: CASSFPRTDTNYGYTF. The CDR3 nucleotides are TGTGCCAGCAGTTTCCCACGGACAGACACTAACTATGGCTACACCTTC.

This clone was recorded a few times. The chain joins TRBV25-1 to TRBJ2-7; perhaps TRBD2 as D (5 bases). The CDR3 is made up of 13 amino acids. The V and J ends lost 4 bases and 3 bases respectively, with 10 bases between them. CDR1 is MGHDK, CDR2 SYGVNS, per germline. The CDR3, as DNA: TGTGCCAGCAGTGCGGGGATCGGCTACGAGCAGTACTTC. Amino acids: CASSAGIGYEQYF.

The genes are TRBV9 and TRBJ1-4; TRBD1 agrees at 8 bases. Germline-derived CDR1 and CDR2 are SGDLS and YYNGEE. The junction had 3 bases not matched to a gene; V was cut back by 2 bases and J by 6 bases. The CDR3 covers 14 residues. CDR3 bases: TGTGCCAGCAGCGTGACAGGGGAGGATGAAAAACTGTTTTTT. It encodes CASSVTGEDEKLFF.

This sequence joins TRBV9 and TRBJ2-7; weak D call: TRBD2 (6 bases). V gave up 0 bases and J gave up 5 bases, with 15 bases separating them. CDR1 is SGDLS, CDR2 YYNGEE, per germline. The CDR3 consists of 15 residues. The CDR3 DNA follows: TGTGCCAGCAGCGTAGAAACGGGGGACGACCACGAGCAGTACTTC. Protein sequence: CASSVETGDDHEQYF. Together with reference TRBV9 and TRBJ2-7, the CDR3 gives the full variable domain: DSGVTQTPKHLITATGQRVTLRCSPRSGDLSVYWYQQSLDQGLQFLIQYYNGEERAKGNILERFSAQQFPDLHSELNLSSLELGDSALYFCASSVETGDDHEQYFGPGTRLTVT.

This clone was recorded only once. The CDR3 DNA sequence: TGCGCCAGCAGCTTGGCAGGGGTTACCGGGGAGCTGTTTTTT. Translating gives CASSLAGVTGELFF. The chain employs TRBV5-1 and TRBJ2-2; the D gene is possibly TRBD1 (6 bases). Germline CDR1 reads SGHRS; CDR2 reads YFSETQ. The V gene lost 0 bases and the J gene lost 5 bases, with 8 bases spanning the gap. The CDR3 covers 14 residues.

The V gene is TRBV28, the J gene TRBJ1-3, with no clear D. The CDR3 is 15 amino acids. V dropped 7 bases and J dropped 9 bases, with 22 bases sitting between them. CDR1 and CDR2 from the germline V gene are MDHEN and SYDVKM. The CDR3 protein is CASTRTSTSEGTIYF. The CDR3 DNA is TGTGCCAGCACCCGAACGAGTACCTCGGAGGGCACCATATATTTT.

The V and J genes are TRBV2 and TRBJ2-1; TRBD1 aligns across 9 bases. Germline assignment: CDR1 SNHLY and CDR2 FYNNEI. V trimming: 4 bases; J trimming: 6 bases; junction bases outside the gene matches: 1. This CDR3 contains 13 residues. The CDR3 is CASSAGQGNEQFF. CDR3 sequence (DNA): TGTGCCAGCAGTGCGGGACAGGGCAATGAGCAGTTCTTC. Variable domain in full (rest from reference TRBV2 and TRBJ2-1): EPEVTQTPSHQVTQMGQEVILRCVPISNHLYFYWYRQILGQKVEFLVSFYNNEISEKSEIFDDQFSVERPDGSNFTLKIRSTKLEDSAMYFCASSAGQGNEQFFGPGTRLTVL.

This chain connects TRBV7-6 to TRBJ2-7, with a tentative D call TRBD1 (6 bases). The V and J ends lost 5 bases and 0 bases respectively, with 8 bases between them. The germline gives CDR1 SGHVS, CDR2 FNYEAQ. The CDR3 has 13 residues. The CDR3 loop is CASSRDTSYEQYF. The CDR3 coding sequence is TGTGCCAGCAGCCGGGACACCTCCTACGAGCAGTACTTC. Complete variable domain (other parts from reference TRBV7-6 and TRBJ2-7): GAGVSQSPRYKVTKRGQDVALRCDPISGHVSLYWYRQALGQGPEFLTYFNYEAQQDKSGLPNDRFSAERPEGSISTLTIQRTEQRDSAMYRCASSRDTSYEQYFGPGTRLTVT.

In this sample, this clone turned up a few times. The V gene is TRBV7-2, the J gene TRBJ2-1; TRBD1 matches 7 bases. V shed 5 bases, J shed 10 bases, and the junction held 8 bases outside the gene matches. Germline loops: CDR1 SGHTA, CDR2 FQGNSA. The length of the CDR3 is 13 residues. CDR3 coding DNA: TGTGCCAGCAGCCCAGGACAGGTAGGCGAGCAGTTCTTC. It codes for CASSPGQVGEQFF.

The chain employs TRBV28 and TRBJ2-2; D unresolved. The CDR3 runs 12 residues. CDR1 and CDR2 from the germline V gene are MDHEN and SYDVKM. Trimming took 8 bases from V and 6 from J, leaving 10 bases between them. Written as DNA, the CDR3 is TGTGCCAGCGGGTTGTCTGCCGGGGAGCTGTTTTTT. Translating gives CASGLSAGELFF.

Details on this clone: A read error may produce the germline difference seen at one junction end. The chain employs TRBV30 and TRBJ2-5, with D unresolved. Germline assignment: CDR1 GTSNPN and CDR2 SVGIG (reference sequence). The CDR3 spans 14 residues. The CDR3 loop is CAWSVVELQEAQYF. CDR3 in DNA: TGTGCCTGGAGTGTAGTCGAATTACAAGAGGCCCAGTACTTC.

V gene TRBV6-5 combines with J gene TRBJ2-1; D uncertain. This CDR3 is 12 amino acids long. In germline, CDR1 is MNHEY, CDR2 SVGAGI. Trimming pared 7 bases from V and 6 bases from J, leaving 10 bases between. The CDR3 region has the DNA TGTGCCAGCATTACAGAAAGCAATGAGCAGTTCTTC. Residues: CASITESNEQFF.

CDR3 nucleotide sequence: TGTGCCAGCAGTACTCCGGGGGGCGGCTACACCTTC. Its protein product is CASSTPGGGYTF. The chain carries TRBV6-5 and TRBJ1-2; D may be TRBD1 (6 bases). CDR1 MNHEY and CDR2 SVGAGI come from the germline V gene. The length of the CDR3 is 12 residues. V lost 5 bases, J lost 8 bases, and 12 bases lay in between.

The chain has TRBV5-6 and TRBJ1-5, with TRBD1 matching 8 bases. From germline, CDR1 is SGHDT and CDR2 YYEEEE. There are 15 residues in the CDR3. With 2 bases clipped from V and 5 bases from J, the junction kept 6 bases outside the gene matches. The chain's CDR3 is CASSFFGTGHQPQHF. DNA for the CDR3: TGTGCCAGCAGCTTTTTCGGGACAGGACATCAGCCCCAGCATTTT.

J is TRBJ2-1 and V is TRBV7-6; 7 bases are shared with TRBD2. This CDR3 region has 16 residues. Germline V gene lookup returns CDR1 SGHVS and CDR2 FNYEAQ. Trimming at V came to 5 bases and at J to 1 base, leaving 8 bases not matched to a gene. The CDR3 sequence: CASSPTLADSYNEQFF. CDR3 coding DNA: TGTGCCAGCAGCCCTACTCTAGCGGATTCCTACAATGAGCAGTTCTTC. The full variable domain, completed using reference TRBV7-6 and TRBJ2-1, is GAGVSQSPRYKVTKRGQDVALRCDPISGHVSLYWYRQALGQGPEFLTYFNYEAQQDKSGLPNDRFSAERPEGSISTLTIQRTEQRDSAMYRCASSPTLADSYNEQFFGPGTRLTVL.

The V call is TRBV7-9, the J call TRBJ2-7, with a tentative D call TRBD1 (6 bases). CDR1 SEHNR and CDR2 FQNEAQ come from the germline V gene (reference sequence). This CDR3 comprises 13 residues. Trimming pared 5 bases from V and 2 bases from J, leaving 10 bases between. The CDR3 protein is CASSEDSTYEQYF. The CDR3, as DNA: TGTGCCAGCAGCGAGGACAGCACCTACGAGCAGTACTTC.

This clone was recorded only once. V usage is TRBV27 and J usage is TRBJ2-7, with no clear D. The CDR3 is 16 amino acids. Trimming cost V 6 bases and J 1 base, with 19 bases left between them. Germline CDR1 MNHEY, CDR2 SMNVEV (reference sequence). The CDR3 is CASSPGRFADSYEQYF. CDR3 coding DNA: TGTGCCAGCAGCCCGGGCCGGTTTGCGGATTCCTACGAGCAGTACTTC.

The chain carries TRBV28 and TRBJ2-7; D is uncertain. Germline assignment: CDR1 MDHEN and CDR2 SYDVKM. The CDR3 is 12 amino acids. The V gene lost 4 bases and the J gene lost 2 bases, with 6 bases spanning the gap. This CDR3 reads CASSYPAYEQYF. The CDR3 bases are TGTGCCAGCAGTTACCCTGCCTACGAGCAGTACTTC.

The CDR3 DNA follows: TGTGCCAGCAGCTTAGAGTTACTAGCGGCCCACTACGAGCAGTACTTC. This gives the protein CASSLELLAAHYEQYF. This chain uses TRBV5-4 with TRBJ2-7; 8 nucleotides match TRBD2. J gave up 3 bases and V 2 bases, and 10 bases lay outside the gene matches. The CDR3 length is 16 residues. Germline V gene lookup returns CDR1 SGHNT and CDR2 YYREEE (reference sequence).

The CDR3 region has the DNA TGTGCCAGCAGCTTAACCCCTGACGGGATGCATGAGCAGTTCTTC. This gives the protein CASSLTPDGMHEQFF. The chain joins TRBV7-6 to TRBJ2-1; D is perhaps TRBD2 (5 bases). V was shortened by 2 bases and J by 8 bases, with 16 bases between the two germline ends. The CDR3 is 15 residues long. Germline values: CDR1 SGHVS, CDR2 FNYEAQ. Full variable domain (missing parts from reference TRBV7-6 and TRBJ2-1): GAGVSQSPRYKVTKRGQDVALRCDPISGHVSLYWYRQALGQGPEFLTYFNYEAQQDKSGLPNDRFSAERPEGSISTLTIQRTEQRDSAMYRCASSLTPDGMHEQFFGPGTRLTVL.

The chain recombines TRBV19 with TRBJ2-1, with 9 bases lining up with TRBD2. CDR3 size: 14 residues. V lost 5 bases, J lost 7 bases, and 6 bases stayed unmatched. Germline V CDR1 and CDR2: LNHDA, SQIVND (reference sequence). The CDR3 loop reads CASSLSAGGNEQFF. Written as DNA, the CDR3 is TGTGCCAGTAGTCTATCAGCGGGAGGTAATGAGCAGTTCTTC.

V is TRBV28 and J is TRBJ2-6, with D unclear. Trimming shortened V by 6 bases and J by 2 bases, and 11 bases separated the two germline ends. The CDR3 extends over 15 amino acids. Per the germline V gene, CDR1 is MDHEN and CDR2 is SYDVKM. The CDR3 DNA reads TGTGCCAGCAGCCGCCCAGCTGCTGGGGCCAACGTCCTGACTTTC. The encoded protein is CASSRPAAGANVLTF.

The V and J genes are TRBV5-1 and TRBJ2-3; D uncertain. CDR1 is SGHRS and CDR2 is YFSETQ in the germline V gene. The length of the CDR3 is 15 residues. Trimming took off 2 bases at V and 0 bases at J, with 10 bases between the two ends. In DNA form, the CDR3 reads TGCGCCAGCAGCTTCGACTCTCCTAGCACAGATACGCAGTATTTT. Amino acids: CASSFDSPSTDTQYF.

This clone is a singleton in its sample. The rearrangement uses TRBV9 and TRBJ2-3; D gene ambiguous. Germline V gives CDR1 SGDLS, CDR2 YYNGEE. The CDR3 spans 13 residues. Trimming removed 4 bases from V and 3 bases from J, with 9 bases in between. CDR3: CASSSGQTDTQYF. In DNA form, the CDR3 reads TGTGCCAGCAGCTCCGGGCAGACAGATACGCAGTATTTT. Looking up the rest from reference TRBV9 and TRBJ2-3 gives the full variable domain: DSGVTQTPKHLITATGQRVTLRCSPRSGDLSVYWYQQSLDQGLQFLIQYYNGEERAKGNILERFSAQQFPDLHSELNLSSLELGDSALYFCASSSGQTDTQYFGPGTRLTVL.

The rearrangement links TRBV27 to TRBJ2-7, with 10 bases aligning to TRBD1. CDR1 and CDR2 from the germline V gene are MNHEY and SMNVEV (reference sequence). Unmatched junction bases numbered 7, after V lost 5 bases and J lost 3 bases. There are 15 residues in the CDR3. The CDR3 loop is CASSLSGQGFYEQYF. The CDR3 nucleotides read TGTGCCAGCAGTCTCTCGGGACAGGGGTTCTACGAGCAGTACTTC.

The sample holds one count of this clone. The V and J genes are TRBV10-3 and TRBJ2-3, with 7 bases lining up with TRBD1. CDR1 and CDR2 (germline): ENHRY, SYGVKD. Trimming took 10 bases from V and 4 from J; bases not matched to a gene: 11. The CDR3 length is 14 residues. CDR3 nucleotide sequence: TGTGCCACTCATGGGACAGCTCCTGCAGATACGCAGTATTTT. It yields the protein CATHGTAPADTQYF.